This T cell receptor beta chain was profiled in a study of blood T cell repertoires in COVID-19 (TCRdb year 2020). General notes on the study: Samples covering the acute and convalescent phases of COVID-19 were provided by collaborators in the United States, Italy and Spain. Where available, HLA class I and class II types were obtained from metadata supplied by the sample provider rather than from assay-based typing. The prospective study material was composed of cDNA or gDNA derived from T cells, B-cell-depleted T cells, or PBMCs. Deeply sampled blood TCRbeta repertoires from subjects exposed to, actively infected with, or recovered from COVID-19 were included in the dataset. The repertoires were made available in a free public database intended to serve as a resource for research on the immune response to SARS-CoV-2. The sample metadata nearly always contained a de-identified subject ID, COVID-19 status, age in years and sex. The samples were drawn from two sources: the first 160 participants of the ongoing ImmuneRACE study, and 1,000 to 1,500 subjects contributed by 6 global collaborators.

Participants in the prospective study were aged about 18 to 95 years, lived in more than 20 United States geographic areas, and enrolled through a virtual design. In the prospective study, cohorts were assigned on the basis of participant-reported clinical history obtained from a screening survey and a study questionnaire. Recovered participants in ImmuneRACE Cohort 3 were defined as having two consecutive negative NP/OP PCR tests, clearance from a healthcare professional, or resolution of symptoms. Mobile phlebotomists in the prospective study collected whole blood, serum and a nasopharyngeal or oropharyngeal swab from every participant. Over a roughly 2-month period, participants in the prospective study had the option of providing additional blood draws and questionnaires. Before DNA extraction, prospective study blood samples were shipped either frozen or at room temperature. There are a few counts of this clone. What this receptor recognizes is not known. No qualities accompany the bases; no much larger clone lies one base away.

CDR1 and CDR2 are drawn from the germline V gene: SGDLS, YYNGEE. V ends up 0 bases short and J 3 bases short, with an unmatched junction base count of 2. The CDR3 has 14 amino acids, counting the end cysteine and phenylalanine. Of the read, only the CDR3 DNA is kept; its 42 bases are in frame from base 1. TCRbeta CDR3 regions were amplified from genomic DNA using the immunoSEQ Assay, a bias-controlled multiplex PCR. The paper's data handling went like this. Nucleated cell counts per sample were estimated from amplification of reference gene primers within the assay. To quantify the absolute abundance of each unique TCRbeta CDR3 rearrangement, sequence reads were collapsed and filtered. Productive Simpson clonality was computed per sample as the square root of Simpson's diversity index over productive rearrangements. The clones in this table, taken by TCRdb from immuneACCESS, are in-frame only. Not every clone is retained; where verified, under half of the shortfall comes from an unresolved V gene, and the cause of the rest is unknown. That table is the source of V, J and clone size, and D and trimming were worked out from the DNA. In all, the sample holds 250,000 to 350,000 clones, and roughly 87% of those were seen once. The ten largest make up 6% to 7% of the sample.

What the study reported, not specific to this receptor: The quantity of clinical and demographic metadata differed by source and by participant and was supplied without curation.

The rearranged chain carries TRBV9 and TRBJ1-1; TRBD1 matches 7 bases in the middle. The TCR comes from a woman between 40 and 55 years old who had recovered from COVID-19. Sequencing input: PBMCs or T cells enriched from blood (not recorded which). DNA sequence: TGTGCCAGCAGCGTAGAGGGGGCGGACACTGAAGCTTTCTTT. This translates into CASSVEGADTEAFF.